The T cell receptor beta chain under discussion was sequenced for a study of Ad26.COV2.S vaccination and SARS-CoV-2 variants. The study, taken as a whole, reports: Vaccinated and placebo-treated recipients had similar non-spike TCR breadth. Reported post-vaccination CD8+ and CD4+ T cell responses to spike showed substantial breadth.

With regard to this clone: Its specificity is not known.

Trimming stripped 7 bases from V and 6 bases from J, with 18 bases between. Germline CDR1 and CDR2: LGHNT and FRNRAP. The CDR3 has 14 residues. The method was immunoSEQ multiplex PCR; TCRdb's version includes in-frame clones alone and lacks a portion of them. Of hundreds of thousands of clones listed, around 90% were seen once; the top ten hold around 4.2%. The source material was peripheral blood, sampled after recovery from COVID-19. The clonotype originates from a human donor who had recovered from COVID-19. The rearrangement uses TRBV12-5 and TRBJ1-1, with D perhaps TRBD1 (6 bases). CDR3 loop: CASAYRDGRSEAFF. DNA for the CDR3: TGTGCTAGTGCCTACAGGGACGGGAGGTCTGAAGCTTTCTTT.